These 32 T cell receptor beta chains originate from one sample sequenced in a study of blood T cell repertoires in COVID-19 (dated by TCRdb to the early 2020s). The library was produced with the immunoSEQ multiplex PCR assay. As stored in TCRdb, this immuneACCESS dataset retains in-frame rearrangements with V and J assigned. A fraction of the clones does not appear; measured against another copy, unresolved V genes explain less than half of the discrepancy, and the remainder lacks a known reason. The sample has 200,000 to 250,000 clones on record, approximately 87% of them singletons. Of the sample, over 3% is held by the ten largest clones. The sequenced sample was PBMCs or T cells enriched from blood (not recorded which). All receptors derive from a woman between 50 and 59 years old in a cohort exposed to, infected with or recovered from COVID-19 (not recorded which).

This chain connects TRBV5-1 to TRBJ1-1, with D possibly being TRBD1 (5 bases). The CDR3 totals 15 residues. V lost 3 bases and J lost 1, with 13 bases in between. Germline V gene lookup returns CDR1 SGHRS and CDR2 YFSETQ. DNA for the CDR3: TGCGCCAGCAGCTGGGATGGACAACCGAACACTGAAGCTTTCTTT. It specifies CASSWDGQPNTEAFF. The full variable domain, with the rest looked up from reference TRBV5-1 and TRBJ1-1, is KAGVTQTPRYLIKTRGQQVTLSCSPISGHRSVSWYQQTPGQGLQFLFEYFSETQRNKGNFPGRFSGRQFSNSRSEMNVSTLELGDSALYLCASSWDGQPNTEAFFGQGTRLTVV.

J is TRBJ2-6 and V is TRBV4-2; D is perhaps TRBD1 (5 bases). V dropped 6 bases and J dropped 3 bases, with 15 bases sitting between them. Germline lookup yields CDR1 LGHNA and CDR2 YNFKEQ. CDR3 length: 16 amino acids. The CDR3 sequence is CASSSIQGSGANVLTF. The DNA of the CDR3 is TGTGCCAGCAGTTCCATTCAGGGTAGTGGGGCCAACGTCCTGACTTTC.

This clone was observed a few times. The chain is built from TRBV19 and TRBJ1-2; D is unresolved. The germline gives CDR1 LNHDA, CDR2 SQIVND (reference sequence). The length of the CDR3 is 14 residues. V was pared by 7 bases and J by 1 base, with 13 bases between. The CDR3 sequence is CASKRSDLNYGYTF. DNA for the CDR3: TGTGCCAGTAAGAGGTCAGACCTTAACTATGGCTACACCTTC. The full variable domain, with the rest looked up from reference TRBV19 and TRBJ1-2, is DGGITQSPKYLFRKEGQNVTLSCEQNLNHDAMYWYRQDPGQGLRLIYYSQIVNDFQKGDIAEGYSVSREKKESFPLTVTSAQKNPTAFYLCASKRSDLNYGYTFGSGTRLTVV.

The chain links TRBV28 to TRBJ2-5; 9 bases line up with TRBD2. The CDR3 sequence is 17 residues long. From germline, CDR1 is MDHEN and CDR2 SYDVKM. The V gene end was trimmed by 3 bases and the J gene end by 5 bases; junction bases not matched to a gene: 13. The CDR3 here is CASSFRLAGALGETQYF. For the CDR3, the DNA is TGTGCCAGCAGTTTTAGGTTAGCGGGGGCCCTCGGGGAGACCCAGTACTTC.

The V and J genes are TRBV18 and TRBJ2-2; D remains unclear. Looked up from germline, CDR1 is KGHSH and CDR2 is LQKENI. V lost 2 bases to trimming and J lost 5 bases, with 15 bases between them. The CDR3 loop spans 16 amino acids. The CDR3 bases are TGTGCCAGCTCACCATATGAGCCATCATCGACCGGGGAGCTGTTTTTT. Amino acids: CASSPYEPSSTGELFF.

The chain uses TRBV5-6 and TRBJ1-1; maybe TRBD1 (6 bases). V was shortened by 5 bases and J by 2 bases, with 7 bases between the two germline ends. There are 12 residues in the CDR3. CDR1 SGHDT and CDR2 YYEEEE come from the germline V gene. Here the CDR3 DNA reads TGTGCCAGCAGGGACAGCAACACTGAAGCTTTCTTT. Amino acid sequence: CASRDSNTEAFF.

V and J are TRBV29-1 and TRBJ1-1, with TRBD1 as a possible D gene (6 bases). Germline loops: CDR1 SQVTM, CDR2 ANQGSEA. The CDR3 is made up of 13 amino acids. V was clipped by 7 bases and J by 1 base, with 13 bases between them. CDR3 coding DNA: TGCAGCGCCTACAGGGATGAGAACACTGAAGCTTTCTTT. Residues: CSAYRDENTEAFF.

This sequence joins TRBV19 and TRBJ2-6; D perhaps matches TRBD1 (5 bases). CDR3 length: 15 residues. Germline values: CDR1 LNHDA, CDR2 SQIVND (reference sequence). Trimming removed 2 bases from V and 3 bases from J, with 8 bases in between. Here the CDR3 DNA reads TGTGCCAGTAGTATAAGGGGTGATGGGGCCAACGTCCTGACTTTC. It yields the protein CASSIRGDGANVLTF.

The chain couples TRBV7-2 to TRBJ1-3, with D hard to call. CDR1 SGHTA and CDR2 FQGNSA come from the germline V gene. The germline V and J ends were trimmed by 3 bases and 0 bases, with 9 bases remaining between them. The CDR3 totals 15 residues. The CDR3: CASSFTGSSGNTIYF. CDR3 nucleotides: TGTGCCAGCAGCTTTACGGGGAGCTCTGGAAACACCATATATTTT.

The chain has TRBV19 and TRBJ1-5; TRBD1 agrees at 8 bases. Trimming took 3 bases from V and 7 from J; bases not matched to a gene: 17. CDR3 length: 18 amino acids. CDR1 LNHDA and CDR2 SQIVND come from the germline V gene (reference sequence). The CDR3 spells CASSMSLPYKTGGQPQHF. The CDR3 bases are TGTGCCAGTAGTATGAGCCTCCCGTATAAAACAGGGGGACAGCCCCAGCATTTT.

This clone was seen once. The rearrangement uses TRBV5-4 and TRBJ2-5; possible D gene TRBD2, 7 bases. Germline V gene lookup returns CDR1 SGHNT and CDR2 YYREEE (reference sequence). The CDR3 sequence is 16 residues long. Trimming took off 5 bases at V and 2 bases at J, with 19 bases between the two ends. The CDR3 spells CASRPNWGGPQETQYF. CDR3 bases: TGTGCCAGCAGGCCCAATTGGGGGGGGCCTCAAGAGACCCAGTACTTC.

This clone was detected a few times. The DNA of the CDR3 is TGTGCCAGCAGTGAAGTCCCTAGCGGGGGTGGGGACATTCAGTACTTC. Residues: CASSEVPSGGGDIQYF. The chain has TRBV6-1 and TRBJ2-4; 10 bases are a match to TRBD2. Germline CDR1 reads MNHNS; CDR2 reads SASEGT. This CDR3 is built from 16 residues. V lost 1 base and J lost 8; bases outside the gene matches: 8.

The chain joins TRBV19 to TRBJ1-3, with TRBD1 matching 8 bases. Germline V gives CDR1 LNHDA, CDR2 SQIVND (reference sequence). CDR3 length: 16 residues. V lost 6 bases to trimming and J lost 4 bases; unmatched junction nucleotides: 11. The CDR3, as DNA: TGTGCCAGTAGAGACAGGGGCCGCGCATCAGGAAACACCATATATTTT. Its protein is CASRDRGRASGNTIYF.

V usage is TRBV5-1 and J usage is TRBJ2-5, with TRBD1 matching over 7 bases. The V gene end was trimmed by 5 bases and the J gene end by 1 base; junction bases not matched to a gene: 2. Germline values: CDR1 SGHRS, CDR2 YFSETQ. The CDR3 is 13 residues long. CDR3 in amino acids: CASRQGIQETQYF. The CDR3, as DNA: TGCGCCAGCAGACAGGGGATCCAAGAGACCCAGTACTTC.

This clone has only one observation. This chain links TRBV5-5 with TRBJ1-2; TRBD1 might be the D (5 bases). The V end was cut by 0 bases, the J end by 1 base, with 13 bases between. The CDR3 runs to 16 residues. Per the germline V gene, CDR1 is SGHKS and CDR2 is YYEKEE (reference sequence). Written as DNA, the CDR3 is TGTGCCAGCAGCTTGGACCAGGGCAGGGTTAACTATGGCTACACCTTC. Amino acids: CASSLDQGRVNYGYTF.

The V call is TRBV5-4, the J call TRBJ2-7; D might be TRBD1 (6 bases). The CDR3 contains 16 residues. Deletions cut 5 bases from V and 0 bases from J, with 18 bases between. CDR1 and CDR2 (germline): SGHNT, YYREEE (reference sequence). The DNA for the CDR3 is TGTGCCAGCAGGCTTCGAGGGGGAGACGGCTCCTACGAGCAGTACTTC. It is translated as CASRLRGGDGSYEQYF.

This rearrangement joins TRBV7-9 to TRBJ1-1, with D tentatively TRBD1 (6 bases). CDR1 SEHNR and CDR2 FQNEAQ come from the germline V gene (reference sequence). V lost 5 bases and J lost 10, with 17 bases in between. This CDR3 comprises 13 residues. In DNA form, the CDR3 reads TGTGCCAGCAGCCCCCCTCTTGGGGGCGTAGCTTTCTTT. It is translated as CASSPPLGGVAFF.

V is TRBV29-1 and J is TRBJ1-1, with D tentatively TRBD1 (5 bases). CDR3 size: 12 residues. The germline CDR1 and CDR2 sequences are SQVTM and ANQGSEA. Trimming stripped 3 bases from V and 5 bases from J, with 10 bases between. The CDR3 loop is CSVDQGRTEAFF. Here the CDR3 DNA reads TGCAGCGTTGATCAGGGAAGGACTGAAGCTTTCTTT.

V and J are TRBV5-4 and TRBJ1-1; 11 nucleotides line up with TRBD1. V gave up 4 bases and J gave up 7 bases; unmatched junction bases: 12. CDR3 length: 16 amino acids. CDR1 SGHNT and CDR2 YYREEE come from the germline V gene (reference sequence). CDR3 sequence reads: CASSQDGGQGVSEAFF. The DNA of the CDR3 is TGTGCCAGCAGCCAGGACGGGGGACAGGGGGTTAGTGAAGCTTTCTTT.

This clone was seen only a few times. The CDR3 is CATSDRGQGGVYNEQFF. CDR3 nucleotides: TGTGCCACCAGTGATAGAGGACAGGGAGGGGTCTACAATGAGCAGTTCTTC. The chain is built from TRBV24-1 and TRBJ2-1, with D possibly being TRBD1 (8 bases). The germline V and J ends were trimmed by 3 bases and 3 bases, with 17 bases remaining between them. The CDR3 is made up of 17 amino acids. Germline-derived CDR1 and CDR2 are KGHDR and SFDVKD.

The V call is TRBV9, the J call TRBJ1-1, with 9 bases identical to TRBD1. The trim removed 4 bases at V and 6 bases at J, leaving 7 bases unmatched. The CDR3 runs to 14 residues. The germline gives CDR1 SGDLS, CDR2 YYNGEE. The CDR3 DNA reads as TGTGCCAGCAGCTTGGACAGGGGAGGTGCTGAAGCTTTCTTT. Residues: CASSLDRGGAEAFF. Variable domain in full (rest from reference TRBV9 and TRBJ1-1): DSGVTQTPKHLITATGQRVTLRCSPRSGDLSVYWYQQSLDQGLQFLIQYYNGEERAKGNILERFSAQQFPDLHSELNLSSLELGDSALYFCASSLDRGGAEAFFGQGTRLTVV.

V gene TRBV5-1 combines with J gene TRBJ1-3; TRBD1 agrees at 7 bases. V was pared by 5 bases and J by 3 bases, with 8 bases of the junction left unmatched. Germline V CDR1 and CDR2: SGHRS, YFSETQ. The CDR3 loop spans 15 amino acids. CDR3 loop: CASRSEGQRGNTIYF. The CDR3, as DNA: TGCGCCAGCAGGTCCGAGGGACAGCGTGGAAACACCATATATTTT. Full variable domain (missing parts from reference TRBV5-1 and TRBJ1-3): KAGVTQTPRYLIKTRGQQVTLSCSPISGHRSVSWYQQTPGQGLQFLFEYFSETQRNKGNFPGRFSGRQFSNSRSEMNVSTLELGDSALYLCASRSEGQRGNTIYFGEGSWLTVV.

This chain uses TRBV27 with TRBJ1-1; D unclear. In germline, CDR1 is MNHEY, CDR2 SMNVEV (reference sequence). CDR3 size: 14 residues. Trimming left V 5 bases short and J 1 base short, with 11 bases between. In DNA form, the CDR3 reads TGTGCCAGCAGTCGCCCTCCCGGGAACACTGAAGCTTTCTTT. Protein sequence: CASSRPPGNTEAFF.

Points on this clone: Within the sample, other DNA sequences also encode this same CDR3. V is TRBV2 and J is TRBJ1-5, with TRBD1 matching 8 bases. V shed 6 bases, J shed 3 bases, and the junction held 1 base outside the gene matches. The CDR3 runs to 13 residues. Germline CDR1 reads SNHLY; CDR2 reads FYNNEI. CDR3 nucleotides: TGTGCCAGCAGGGGACAGGTCAATCAGCCCCAGCATTTT. Translation gives CASRGQVNQPQHF.

The chain uses TRBV7-9 and TRBJ2-1, with D possibly TRBD2 on 6 matching bases. Trimming removed 5 bases at V and 7 bases at J, with 21 bases between. The CDR3 spans 16 residues. CDR1 is SEHNR, CDR2 FQNEAQ, per germline (reference sequence). CDR3 sequence: CASSPPGTPSVNEQFF. The CDR3 nucleotides are TGTGCCAGCAGCCCCCCCGGGACTCCTAGTGTGAATGAGCAGTTCTTC.

This rearrangement joins TRBV5-4 to TRBJ1-3; TRBD1 matches at 8 bases. The CDR3 has 15 residues. After removal of 4 bases from V and 2 bases from J, the junction contained 5 bases not matched to a gene. Looked up from germline, CDR1 is SGHNT and CDR2 is YYREEE (reference sequence). CDR3 protein: CASSLDRVAGNTIYF. DNA of the CDR3: TGTGCCAGCAGCCTGGACAGGGTTGCTGGAAACACCATATATTTT.

The chain recombines TRBV18 with TRBJ1-4; the D is unclear. CDR3 length: 14 amino acids. Germline loops: CDR1 KGHSH, CDR2 LQKENI. V gave up 3 bases and J gave up 7 bases, with 12 bases separating them. The CDR3 DNA reads as TGTGCCAGCTCACCGGGGAGAGGGAGTGAAAAACTGTTTTTT. It yields the protein CASSPGRGSEKLFF.

The V and J genes are TRBV5-6 and TRBJ1-2, with D possibly matching TRBD1 (5 bases). The germline CDR1 and CDR2 sequences are SGHDT and YYEEEE. Trimming stripped 4 bases from V and 11 bases from J, with 15 bases between. The CDR3 loop spans 12 amino acids. CDR3 DNA: TGTGCCAGCAGCCTTTCTAGCGGGGGGTACACCTTC. It encodes CASSLSSGGYTF.

This chain connects TRBV15 to TRBJ2-5; 9 bases are shared with TRBD2. Germline CDR1 LNHNV, CDR2 YYDKDF (reference sequence). The CDR3 runs 18 residues. The V and J ends lost 1 base and 1 base, in that order; junction bases with no gene match: 10. CDR3 sequence (DNA): TGTGCCACCAGCAGAGTGGGACTAGCTGGGGGGTTCCAAGAGACCCAGTACTTC. It encodes CATSRVGLAGGFQETQYF.

The chain uses TRBV7-9 and TRBJ1-1; tentatively, D is TRBD1 (6 bases). The CDR3 spans 14 residues. The V and J ends lost 7 bases and 1 base respectively, with 13 bases between them. CDR1 SEHNR and CDR2 FQNEAQ come from the germline V gene (reference sequence). CDR3 protein: CASNSGQTNTEAFF. As DNA, the CDR3 is TGTGCCAGCAACAGTGGACAGACGAACACTGAAGCTTTCTTT.

V and J are TRBV7-3 and TRBJ2-1; D unclear. The germline V gene has CDR1 SGHTA and CDR2 FQGTGA. V lost 6 bases, J lost 8 bases, and 11 bases lay in between. CDR3 length: 12 amino acids. In DNA, the CDR3 is TGTGCCAGCAGTCATGGCCCCGATGAGCAGTTCTTC. It is translated as CASSHGPDEQFF. Complete variable domain (other parts from reference TRBV7-3 and TRBJ2-1): GAGVSQTPSNKVTEKGKYVELRCDPISGHTALYWYRQSLGQGPEFLIYFQGTGAADDSGLPNDRFFAVRPEGSVSTLKIQRTERGDSAVYLCASSHGPDEQFFGPGTRLTVL.

The chain links TRBV7-2 to TRBJ2-2; weak D call: TRBD2 (5 bases). V was clipped by 3 bases and J by 10 bases, with 21 bases between them. Germline CDR1 is SGHTA and CDR2 is FQGNSA. This CDR3 spans 16 amino acids. The DNA of the CDR3 is TGTGCCAGCAGCTTTATTTTTAGCGCGGAGCCGGTGGAGCTGTTTTTT. Its translation: CASSFIFSAEPVELFF.